This T cell receptor beta chain was sequenced in a study of human T cells and chemical hapten exposure. Whole-study context: The variation in per-sample TCR yields arose mainly from small differences in pooled library volumes.

V shed 6 bases and J shed 4 bases, with 18 bases lying between them. Germline V gene data show CDR1 as MGHDK and CDR2 as SYGVNS. This CDR3 is 15 amino acids long. TCRdb recomputed calls from the RACE reads with MiXCR, one row per CDR3 protein. The table lists 150,000 to 200,000 distinct CDR3 sequences, roughly 25% of them singletons. General observations from the study: Donors, who had alopecia, may show an immune response that differs from healthy people's. The formation of large CDR3 similarity clusters by expanded TCRs significantly exceeded that of controls.

The time point was: patch test 3, about 24 weeks after DPC sensitization. Treatment described: therapeutic diphenylcyclopropenone sensitization with weekly scalp DPC. Comments on this clonotype: The antigen is unknown.

The V gene is TRBV25-1, the J gene TRBJ1-1, with a possible D match to TRBD1 (5 bases). This sample comprised whole blood, obtained in connection with sensitization to the hapten diphenylcyclopropenone (DPC). The source of this sequence is a woman aged 18-29 years with alopecia areata. Some clones in this sample may be carry-over from other donors' samples. CDR3: CASREGRTRATEAFF. In DNA form, the CDR3 reads TGTGCCAGCAGGGAGGGACGGACGCGGGCCACTGAAGCTTTCTTT.